This record concerns one T cell receptor (beta chain) sequence. As yet, its antigen is unknown. The data were obtained in a study of blood T cells in healthy people across ages. A second PCR, run for roughly 7 to 12 cycles, used a sample-barcoded 5' primer plus a J-beta primer mix. Each sample yielded at least 2.5 million CDR3-containing paired-end reads. One entry per CDR3 protein, called by TCRdb with MiXCR from the 5' RACE reads. This sample yields 1.5 million to 2 million distinct CDR3 sequences, of which about 50% are seen a single time; 2.1% belongs to the top ten. Study-level results: The unknown donor CMV status may have confounded expanded clonotype changes. Comparison with aged donors showed that long-lived donors had more naive CD4+ cells and higher diversity. Observed TCR beta diversity per million T cells went down as age went up. This fall followed a roughly linear course with age.

This receptor was identified in a woman aged 35 to 49 in good health. Sample: blood.

This CDR3 reads CASSYHRTGARETQYF. CDR3 DNA sequence: TGTGCCAGCAGTTACCATCGGACAGGGGCTCGGGAGACCCAGTACTTC. The rearrangement links TRBV6-5 to TRBJ2-5; 9 bases align to TRBD1. The CDR3 sequence is 16 residues long. CDR1 and CDR2 from the germline V gene are MNHEY and SVGAGI. The J segment lost 5 bases and the V segment lost 2 bases, leaving 9 bases of the junction unmatched.